This entry concerns a single TCR beta chain. Its antigen is unknown. The CDR3 contains 13 residues. Germline V gives CDR1 SQVTM, CDR2 ANQGSEA. Trimming removed 4 bases at V and 3 bases at J, with 10 bases between. These data come from a study of T cell responses to AZD1222 COVID-19 vaccine. Notes on the study in general: Donors in the cohort were predominantly white British and more often female, and clonal diversity was possibly underestimated. Spike-specific TCR repertoires showed rising breadth and depth after two AZD1222 doses.

Here immunoSEQ multiplex PCR was the method, and the copy in TCRdb shows in-frame clones only, minus some. The table shows more than 150,000 clones, with 80% to 90% occurring only once. Material: peripheral blood, obtained on day 0 of AZD1222 vaccination. The sequence was collected from an adult in good health. V gene TRBV29-1 combines with J gene TRBJ1-5; D is uncertain. CDR3 amino acids: CSVGSGNNQPQHF. The CDR3, as DNA: TGCAGCGTTGGGTCCGGGAACAATCAGCCCCAGCATTTT.